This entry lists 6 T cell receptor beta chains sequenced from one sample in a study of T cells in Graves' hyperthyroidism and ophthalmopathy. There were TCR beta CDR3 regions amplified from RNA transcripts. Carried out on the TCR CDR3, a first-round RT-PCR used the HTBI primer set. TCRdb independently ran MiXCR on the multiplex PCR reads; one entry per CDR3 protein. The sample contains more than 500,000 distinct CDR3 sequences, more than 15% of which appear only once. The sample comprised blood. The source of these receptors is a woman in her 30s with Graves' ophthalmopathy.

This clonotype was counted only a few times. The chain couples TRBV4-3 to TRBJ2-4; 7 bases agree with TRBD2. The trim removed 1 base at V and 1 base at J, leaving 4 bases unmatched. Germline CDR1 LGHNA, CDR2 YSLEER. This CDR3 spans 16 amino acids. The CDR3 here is CASSQVWGGAKNIQYF. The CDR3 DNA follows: TGCGCCAGCAGCCAAGTTTGGGGGGGGGCCAAAAACATTCAGTACTTC.

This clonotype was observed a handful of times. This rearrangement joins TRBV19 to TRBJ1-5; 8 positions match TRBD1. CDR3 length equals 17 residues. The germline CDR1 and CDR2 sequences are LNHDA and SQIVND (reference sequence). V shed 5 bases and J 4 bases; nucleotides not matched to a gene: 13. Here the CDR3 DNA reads TGTGCCAGTAGTCACCTGGACAGGGTCGAGGGAAATCAGCCCCAGCATTTT. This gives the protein CASSHLDRVEGNQPQHF.

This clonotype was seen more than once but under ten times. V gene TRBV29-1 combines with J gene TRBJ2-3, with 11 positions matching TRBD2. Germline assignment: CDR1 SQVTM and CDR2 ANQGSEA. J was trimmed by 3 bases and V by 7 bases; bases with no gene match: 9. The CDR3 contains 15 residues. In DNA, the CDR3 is TGCAGCGCCGATGTGGCTAGCGGGAGGACAGATACGCAGTATTTT. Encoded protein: CSADVASGRTDTQYF.

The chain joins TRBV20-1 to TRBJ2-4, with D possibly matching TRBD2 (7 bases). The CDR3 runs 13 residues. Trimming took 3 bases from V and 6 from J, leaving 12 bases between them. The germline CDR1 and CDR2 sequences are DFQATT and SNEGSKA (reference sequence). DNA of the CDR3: TGCAGTGCTAGCTGGGAGGGGGGAAACATTCAGTACTTC. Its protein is CSASWEGGNIQYF.

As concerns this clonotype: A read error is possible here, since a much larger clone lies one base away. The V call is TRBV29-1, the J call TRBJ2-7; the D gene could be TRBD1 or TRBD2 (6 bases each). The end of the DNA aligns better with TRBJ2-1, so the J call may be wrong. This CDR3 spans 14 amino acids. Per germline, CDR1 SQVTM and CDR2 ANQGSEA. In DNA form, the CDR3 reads TGCAGCGTTGTTGGGGGGCCGAGCTCCTACGAGCAGTTCTTC. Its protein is CSVVGGPSSYEQFF.

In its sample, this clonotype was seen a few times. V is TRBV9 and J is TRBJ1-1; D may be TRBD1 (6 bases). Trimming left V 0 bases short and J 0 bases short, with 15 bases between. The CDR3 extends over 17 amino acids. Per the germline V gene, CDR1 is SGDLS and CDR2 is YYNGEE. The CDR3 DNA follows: TGTGCCAGCAGCGTAGGACAGGCACAACTCTTGAACACTGAAGCTTTCTTT. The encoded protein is CASSVGQAQLLNTEAFF. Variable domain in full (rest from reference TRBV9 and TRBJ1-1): DSGVTQTPKHLITATGQRVTLRCSPRSGDLSVYWYQQSLDQGLQFLIQYYNGEERAKGNILERFSAQQFPDLHSELNLSSLELGDSALYFCASSVGQAQLLNTEAFFGQGTRLTVV.